This T cell receptor (beta chain) was sequenced for a study of T cell repertoires in cytomegalovirus infection. Background on the study: CMV epitopes in the study were HLA-C-restricted (recently identified) and HLA-B-restricted (well studied).

This clonotype has at least ten counts. Its antigen is unidentified. The germline CDR1 and CDR2 sequences are SGHTA and FQGNSA. With 5 bases removed from V and 5 bases from J, the gap between germline ends came to 24 bases. The CDR3 covers 17 residues. In TCRdb, the reads were re-called with MiXCR into one record per CDR3 protein. The table records about 570,000 distinct CDR3 sequences, approximately 40% of them present only once. V is TRBV7-2 and J is TRBJ2-5; weak D call: TRBD2 (5 bases). The sequenced sample was cultured PBMCs, obtained from culture after CMV antigen stimulation. This TCR was recovered from a human donor in good health (CMV status not recorded). Some clones in this sample may be carry-over from other donors' samples. CDR3 in DNA: TGTGCCAGCAGCATTACCGGGGAACAAAAGTTAAGGGAGACCCAGTACTTC. It yields the protein CASSITGEQKLRETQYF.